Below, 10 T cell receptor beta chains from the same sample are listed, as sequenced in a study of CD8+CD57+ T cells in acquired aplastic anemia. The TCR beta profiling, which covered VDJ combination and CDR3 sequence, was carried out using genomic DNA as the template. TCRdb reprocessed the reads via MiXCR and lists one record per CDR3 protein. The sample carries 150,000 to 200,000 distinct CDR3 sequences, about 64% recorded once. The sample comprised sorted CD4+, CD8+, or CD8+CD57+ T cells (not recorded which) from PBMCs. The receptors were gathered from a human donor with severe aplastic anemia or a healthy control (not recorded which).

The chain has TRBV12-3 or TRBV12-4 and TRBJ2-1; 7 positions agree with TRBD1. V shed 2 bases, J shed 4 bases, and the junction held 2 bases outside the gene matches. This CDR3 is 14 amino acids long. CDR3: CASSLRTGYNEQFF. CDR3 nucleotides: TGTGCCAGCAGTTTAAGGACAGGTTACAATGAGCAGTTCTTC.

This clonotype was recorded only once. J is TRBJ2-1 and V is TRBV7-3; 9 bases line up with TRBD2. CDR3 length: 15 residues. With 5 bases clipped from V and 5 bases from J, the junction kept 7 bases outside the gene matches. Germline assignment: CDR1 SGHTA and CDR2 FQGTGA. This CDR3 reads CASSPLAGSNNEQFF. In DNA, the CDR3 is TGTGCCAGCAGCCCCCTAGCGGGGTCCAACAATGAGCAGTTCTTC.

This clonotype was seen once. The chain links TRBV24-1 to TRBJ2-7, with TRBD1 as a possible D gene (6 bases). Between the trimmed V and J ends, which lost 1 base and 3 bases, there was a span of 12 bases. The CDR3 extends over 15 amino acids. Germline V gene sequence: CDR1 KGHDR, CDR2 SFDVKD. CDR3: CATSDFQGQSYEQYF. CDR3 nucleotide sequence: TGTGCCACCAGTGATTTCCAGGGGCAGAGCTACGAGCAGTACTTC.

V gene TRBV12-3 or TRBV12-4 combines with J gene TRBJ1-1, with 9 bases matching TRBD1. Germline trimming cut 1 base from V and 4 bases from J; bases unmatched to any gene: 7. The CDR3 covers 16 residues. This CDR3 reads CASSLVTGGPGTEAFF. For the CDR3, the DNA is TGTGCCAGCAGTTTAGTGACAGGGGGTCCGGGCACTGAAGCTTTCTTT.

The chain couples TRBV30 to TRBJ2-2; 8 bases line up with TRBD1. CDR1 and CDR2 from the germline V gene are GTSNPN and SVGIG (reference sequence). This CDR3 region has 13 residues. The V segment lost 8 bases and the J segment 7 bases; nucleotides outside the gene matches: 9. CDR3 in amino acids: CAGGTGNGGELFF. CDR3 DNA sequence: TGTGCCGGCGGGACAGGAAATGGCGGGGAGCTGTTTTTT.

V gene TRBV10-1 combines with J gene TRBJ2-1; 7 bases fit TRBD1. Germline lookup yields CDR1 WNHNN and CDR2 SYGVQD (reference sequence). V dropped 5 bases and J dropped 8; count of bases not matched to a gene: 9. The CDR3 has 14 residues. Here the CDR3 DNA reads TGCGCCAGCAGTAGCGGACAGGTTGGGGATGAGCAGTTCTTC. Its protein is CASSSGQVGDEQFF.

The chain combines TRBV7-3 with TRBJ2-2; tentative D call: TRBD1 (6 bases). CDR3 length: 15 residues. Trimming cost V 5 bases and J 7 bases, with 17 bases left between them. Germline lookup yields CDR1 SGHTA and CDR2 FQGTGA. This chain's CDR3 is CASSAGAQGIGELFF. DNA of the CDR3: TGTGCCAGCAGCGCAGGCGCACAGGGAATCGGGGAGCTGTTTTTT.

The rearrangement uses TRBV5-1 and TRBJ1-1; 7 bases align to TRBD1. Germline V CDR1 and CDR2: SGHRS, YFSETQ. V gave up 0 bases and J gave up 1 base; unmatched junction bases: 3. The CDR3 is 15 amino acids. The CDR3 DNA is TGCGCCAGCAGCTTGGCTACAGGGGCGAACACTGAAGCTTTCTTT. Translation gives CASSLATGANTEAFF.

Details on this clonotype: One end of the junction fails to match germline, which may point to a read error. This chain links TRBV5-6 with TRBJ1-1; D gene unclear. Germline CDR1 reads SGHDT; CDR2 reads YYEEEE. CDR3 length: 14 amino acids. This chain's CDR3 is CTSSLGQAITEAFF. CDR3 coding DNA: TGTACCAGCAGCTTGGGCCAGGCGATCACTGAAGCTTTCTTT.

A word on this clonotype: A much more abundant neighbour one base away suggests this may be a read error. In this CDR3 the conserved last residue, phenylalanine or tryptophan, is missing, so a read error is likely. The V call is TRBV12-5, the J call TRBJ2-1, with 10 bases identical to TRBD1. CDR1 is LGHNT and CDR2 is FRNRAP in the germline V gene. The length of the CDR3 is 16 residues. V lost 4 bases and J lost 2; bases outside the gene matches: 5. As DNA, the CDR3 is TGTGCTAGTGGTTCGGGTGGACAGGGGGCCTACAATGAGCAGTTCTCC. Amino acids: CASGSGGQGAYNEQFS.